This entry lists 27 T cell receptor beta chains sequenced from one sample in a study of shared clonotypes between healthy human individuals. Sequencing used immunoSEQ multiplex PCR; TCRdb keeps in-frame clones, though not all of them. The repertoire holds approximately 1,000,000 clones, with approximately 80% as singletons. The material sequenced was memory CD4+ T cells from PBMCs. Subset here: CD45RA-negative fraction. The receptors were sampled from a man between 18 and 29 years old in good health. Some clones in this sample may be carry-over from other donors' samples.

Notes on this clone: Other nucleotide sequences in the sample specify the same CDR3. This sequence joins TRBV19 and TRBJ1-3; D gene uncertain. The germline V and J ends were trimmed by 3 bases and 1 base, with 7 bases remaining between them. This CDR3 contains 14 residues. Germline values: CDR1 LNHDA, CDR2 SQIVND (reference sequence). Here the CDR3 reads CASSIGDSGNTIYF. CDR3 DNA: TGTGCCAGTAGTATTGGAGATTCTGGAAACACCATATATTTT.

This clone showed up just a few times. This CDR3 is CASSPIVQREGKVEYF. The CDR3 region has the DNA TGTGCCAGCTCCCCAATTGTCCAGCGGGAGGGCAAGGTGGAGTACTTC. The genes are TRBV18 and TRBJ2-7; 10 bases match TRBD2. This CDR3 is 16 amino acids long. Trimming at V came to 6 bases and at J to 11 bases, leaving 19 bases not matched to a gene. CDR1 KGHSH and CDR2 LQKENI come from the germline V gene.

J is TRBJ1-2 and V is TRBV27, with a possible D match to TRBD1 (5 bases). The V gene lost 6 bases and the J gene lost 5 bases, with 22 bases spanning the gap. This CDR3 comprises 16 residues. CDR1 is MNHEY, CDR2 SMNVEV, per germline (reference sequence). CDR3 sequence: CASSSILGGRGYGYTF. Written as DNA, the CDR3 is TGTGCCAGCAGCTCGATTCTCGGGGGGAGGGGATATGGCTACACCTTC.

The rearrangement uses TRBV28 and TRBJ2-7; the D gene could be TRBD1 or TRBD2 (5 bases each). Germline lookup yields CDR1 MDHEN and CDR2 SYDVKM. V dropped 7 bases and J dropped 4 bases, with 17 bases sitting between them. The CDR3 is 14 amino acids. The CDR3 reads CASTTRLGVYEQYF. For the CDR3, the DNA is TGTGCCAGCACTACACGATTGGGGGTATACGAGCAGTACTTC.

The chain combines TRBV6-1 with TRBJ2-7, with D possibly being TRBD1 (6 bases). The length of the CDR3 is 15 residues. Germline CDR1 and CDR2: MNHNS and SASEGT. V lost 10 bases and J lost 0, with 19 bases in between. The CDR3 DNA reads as TGTGCCATCCCCACGGGCCAGGGGAGCTCCTACGAGCAGTACTTC. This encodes CAIPTGQGSSYEQYF.

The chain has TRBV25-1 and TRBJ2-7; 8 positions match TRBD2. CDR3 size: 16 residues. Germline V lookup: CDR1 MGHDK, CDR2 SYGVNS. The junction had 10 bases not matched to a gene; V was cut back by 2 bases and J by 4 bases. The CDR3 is CASSESPPAGGYEQYF. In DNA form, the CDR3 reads TGTGCCAGCAGTGAAAGCCCCCCGGCGGGAGGTTACGAGCAGTACTTC.

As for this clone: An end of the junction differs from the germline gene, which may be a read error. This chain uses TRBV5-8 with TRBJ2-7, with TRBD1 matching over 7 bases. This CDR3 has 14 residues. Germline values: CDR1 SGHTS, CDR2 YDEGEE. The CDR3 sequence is CASSQRTGKYEQYF. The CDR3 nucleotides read TGCGCCAGCAGCCAACGGACAGGAAAATACGAGCAGTACTTC.

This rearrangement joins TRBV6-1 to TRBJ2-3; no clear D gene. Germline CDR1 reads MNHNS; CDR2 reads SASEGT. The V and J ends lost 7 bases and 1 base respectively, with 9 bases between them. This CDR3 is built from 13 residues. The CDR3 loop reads CASKLDRTDTQYF. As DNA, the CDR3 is TGTGCCAGCAAATTGGACCGCACAGATACGCAGTATTTT.

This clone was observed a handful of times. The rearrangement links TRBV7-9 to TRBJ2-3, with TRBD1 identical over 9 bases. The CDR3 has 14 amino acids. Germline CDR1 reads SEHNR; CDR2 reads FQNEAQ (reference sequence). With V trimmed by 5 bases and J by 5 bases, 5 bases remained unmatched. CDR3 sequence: CASSVQGAGDTQYF. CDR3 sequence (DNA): TGTGCCAGCAGCGTACAGGGGGCGGGAGATACGCAGTATTTT.

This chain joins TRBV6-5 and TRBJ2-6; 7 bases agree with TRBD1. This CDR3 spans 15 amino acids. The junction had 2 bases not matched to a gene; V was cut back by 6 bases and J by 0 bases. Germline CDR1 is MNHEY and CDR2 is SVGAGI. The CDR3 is CASRQGFSGANVLTF. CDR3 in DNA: TGTGCCAGCAGACAGGGGTTCTCTGGGGCCAACGTCCTGACTTTC.

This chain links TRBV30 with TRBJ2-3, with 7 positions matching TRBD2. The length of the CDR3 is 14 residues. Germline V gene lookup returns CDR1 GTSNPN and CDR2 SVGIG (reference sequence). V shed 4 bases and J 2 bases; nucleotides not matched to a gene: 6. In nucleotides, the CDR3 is TGTGCCTGGAAACGCGGGAGTATCACAGATACGCAGTATTTT. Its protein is CAWKRGSITDTQYF.

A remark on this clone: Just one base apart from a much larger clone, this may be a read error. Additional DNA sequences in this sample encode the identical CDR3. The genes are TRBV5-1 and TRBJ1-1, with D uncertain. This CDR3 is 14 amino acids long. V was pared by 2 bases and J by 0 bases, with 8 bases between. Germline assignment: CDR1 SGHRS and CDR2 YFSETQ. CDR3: CASSFGHMNTEAFF. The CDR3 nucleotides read TGCGCCAGCAGCTTCGGGCACATGAACACTGAAGCTTTCTTT. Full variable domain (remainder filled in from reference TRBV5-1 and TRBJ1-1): KAGVTQTPRYLIKTRGQQVTLSCSPISGHRSVSWYQQTPGQGLQFLFEYFSETQRNKGNFPGRFSGRQFSNSRSEMNVSTLELGDSALYLCASSFGHMNTEAFFGQGTRLTVV.

The CDR3 region is CASSSQPGRQGTEAFF. DNA of the CDR3: TGTGCCAGCAGCTCCCAACCGGGACGCCAGGGGACTGAAGCTTTCTTT. The gene calls are TRBV7-2 and TRBJ1-1; D is possibly TRBD1 (6 bases). Germline assignment: CDR1 SGHTA and CDR2 FQGNSA. CDR3 size: 16 residues. V lost 4 bases and J 5 bases, leaving 20 bases between the germline ends.

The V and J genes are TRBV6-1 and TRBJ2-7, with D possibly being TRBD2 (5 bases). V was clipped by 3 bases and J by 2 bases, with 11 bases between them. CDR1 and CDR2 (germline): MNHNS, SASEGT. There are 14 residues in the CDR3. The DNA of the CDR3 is TGTGCCAGCAGTGATAGAGCGGCACCCTACGAGCAGTACTTC. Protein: CASSDRAAPYEQYF.

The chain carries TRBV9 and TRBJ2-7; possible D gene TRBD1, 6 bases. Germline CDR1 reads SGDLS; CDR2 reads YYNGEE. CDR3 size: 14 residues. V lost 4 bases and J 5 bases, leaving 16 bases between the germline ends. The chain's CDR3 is CASSPAGVTNEQYF. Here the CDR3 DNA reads TGTGCCAGCAGCCCAGCAGGGGTTACGAACGAGCAGTACTTC.

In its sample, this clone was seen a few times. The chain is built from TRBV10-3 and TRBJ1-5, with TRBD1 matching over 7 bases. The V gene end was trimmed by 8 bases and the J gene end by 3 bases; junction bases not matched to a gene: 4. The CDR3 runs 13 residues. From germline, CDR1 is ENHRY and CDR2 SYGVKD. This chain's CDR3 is CAIGGTDNQPQHF. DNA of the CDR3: TGTGCCATCGGGGGGACAGACAATCAGCCCCAGCATTTT.

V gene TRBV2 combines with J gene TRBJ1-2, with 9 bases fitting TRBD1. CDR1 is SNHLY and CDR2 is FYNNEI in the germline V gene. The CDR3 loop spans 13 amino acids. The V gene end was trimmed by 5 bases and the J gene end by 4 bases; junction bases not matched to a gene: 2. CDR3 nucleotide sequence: TGTGCCAGCAGTCAGGACAGGGGCTATGGCTACACCTTC. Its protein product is CASSQDRGYGYTF.

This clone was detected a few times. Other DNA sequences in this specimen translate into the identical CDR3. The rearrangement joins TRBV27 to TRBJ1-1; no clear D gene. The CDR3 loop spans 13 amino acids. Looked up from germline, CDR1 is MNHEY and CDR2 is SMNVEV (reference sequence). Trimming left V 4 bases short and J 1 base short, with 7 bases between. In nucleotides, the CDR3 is TGTGCCAGCAGTTGGGGAGCGAACACTGAAGCTTTCTTT. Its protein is CASSWGANTEAFF.

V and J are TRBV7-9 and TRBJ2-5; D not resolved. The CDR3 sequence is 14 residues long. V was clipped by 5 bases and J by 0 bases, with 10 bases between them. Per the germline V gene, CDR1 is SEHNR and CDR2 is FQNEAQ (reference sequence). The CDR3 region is CASSKTAYQETQYF. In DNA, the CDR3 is TGTGCCAGCAGCAAGACTGCGTACCAAGAGACCCAGTACTTC.

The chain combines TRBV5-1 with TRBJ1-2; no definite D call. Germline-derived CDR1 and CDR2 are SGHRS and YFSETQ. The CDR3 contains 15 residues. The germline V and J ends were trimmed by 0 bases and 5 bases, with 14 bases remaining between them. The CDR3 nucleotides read TGCGCCAGCAGCTTGGCCAACACCGCAGATTATGGCTACACCTTC. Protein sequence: CASSLANTADYGYTF.

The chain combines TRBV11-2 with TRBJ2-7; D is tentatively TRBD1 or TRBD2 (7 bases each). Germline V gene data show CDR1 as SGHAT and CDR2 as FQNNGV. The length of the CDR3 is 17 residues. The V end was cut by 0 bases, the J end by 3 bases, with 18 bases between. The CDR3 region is CASSLDWGGTGDYEQYF. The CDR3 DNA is TGTGCCAGCAGCTTAGATTGGGGGGGAACAGGGGACTACGAGCAGTACTTC. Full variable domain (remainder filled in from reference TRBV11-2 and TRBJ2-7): EAGVAQSPRYKIIEKRQSVAFWCNPISGHATLYWYQQILGQGPKLLIQFQNNGVVDDSQLPKDRFSAERLKGVDSTLKIQPAKLEDSAVYLCASSLDWGGTGDYEQYFGPGTRLTVT.

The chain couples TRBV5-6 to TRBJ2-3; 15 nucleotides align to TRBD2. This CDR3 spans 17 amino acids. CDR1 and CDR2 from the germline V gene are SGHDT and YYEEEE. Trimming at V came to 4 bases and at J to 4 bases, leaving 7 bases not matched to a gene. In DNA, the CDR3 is TGTGCCAGCAGCGCGGGACTAGCGGGAGGTGGGGCAGATACGCAGTATTTT. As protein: CASSAGLAGGGADTQYF. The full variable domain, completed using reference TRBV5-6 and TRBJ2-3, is DAGVTQSPTHLIKTRGQQVTLRCSPKSGHDTVSWYQQALGQGPQFIFQYYEEEERQRGNFPDRFSGHQFPNYSSELNVNALLLGDSALYLCASSAGLAGGGADTQYFGPGTRLTVL.

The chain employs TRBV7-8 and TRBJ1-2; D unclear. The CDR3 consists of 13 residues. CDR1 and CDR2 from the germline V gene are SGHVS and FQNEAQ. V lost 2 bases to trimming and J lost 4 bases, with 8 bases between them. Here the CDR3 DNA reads TGTGCCAGCAGCTTACATCTCGGCTATGGCTACACCTTC. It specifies CASSLHLGYGYTF.

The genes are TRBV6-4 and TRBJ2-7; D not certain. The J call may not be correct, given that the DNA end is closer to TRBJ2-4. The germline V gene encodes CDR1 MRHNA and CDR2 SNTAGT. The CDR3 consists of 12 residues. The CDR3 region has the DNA TGTGCCAGCAGTGACTCGAAGGGCATTCAGTACTTC. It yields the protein CASSDSKGIQYF.

CDR3 sequence reads: CASSLELGPKTYEQYF. CDR3 nucleotide sequence: TGTGCCAGCAGCCTTGAGCTGGGACCCAAAACCTACGAGCAGTACTTC. The V gene is TRBV27, the J gene TRBJ2-5, with D possibly being TRBD1 or TRBD2 (5 bases each). The end of the DNA fits TRBJ2-7 better, so the J call may be wrong. This CDR3 is built from 16 residues. From germline, CDR1 is MNHEY and CDR2 SMNVEV (reference sequence).

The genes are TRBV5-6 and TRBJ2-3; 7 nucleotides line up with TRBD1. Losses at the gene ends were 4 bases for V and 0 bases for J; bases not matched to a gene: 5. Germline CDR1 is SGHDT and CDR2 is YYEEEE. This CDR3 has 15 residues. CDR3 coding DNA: TGTGCCAGCAGCCCCAGGGGACAGAGCACAGATACGCAGTATTTT. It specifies CASSPRGQSTDTQYF.

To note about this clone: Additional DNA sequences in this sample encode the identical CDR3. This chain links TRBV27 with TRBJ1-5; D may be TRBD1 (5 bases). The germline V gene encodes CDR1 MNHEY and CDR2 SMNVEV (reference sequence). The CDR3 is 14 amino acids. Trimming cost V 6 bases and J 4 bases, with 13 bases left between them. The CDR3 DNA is TGTGCCAGCAGCTCCGGGACGGGAAATCAGCCCCAGCATTTT. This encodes CASSSGTGNQPQHF.